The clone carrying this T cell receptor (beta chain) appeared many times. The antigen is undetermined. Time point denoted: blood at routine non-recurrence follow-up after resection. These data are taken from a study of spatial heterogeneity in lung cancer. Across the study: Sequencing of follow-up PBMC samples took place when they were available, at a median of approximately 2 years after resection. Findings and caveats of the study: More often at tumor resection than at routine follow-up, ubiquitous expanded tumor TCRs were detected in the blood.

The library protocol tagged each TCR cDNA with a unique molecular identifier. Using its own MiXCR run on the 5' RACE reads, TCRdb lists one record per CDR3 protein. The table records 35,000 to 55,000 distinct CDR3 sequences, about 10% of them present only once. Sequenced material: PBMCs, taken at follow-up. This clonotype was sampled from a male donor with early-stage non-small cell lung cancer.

This CDR3 reads CASSIRSGESYEQYF. As DNA, the CDR3 is TGTGCCAGCAGCATCCGATCGGGGGAGTCCTACGAGCAGTACTTC. The chain couples TRBV7-2 to TRBJ2-7; D is possibly TRBD2 (6 bases). Trimming took 5 bases from V and 1 from J, leaving 15 bases between them. Germline V lookup: CDR1 SGHTA, CDR2 FQGNSA. This CDR3 has 15 amino acids.